These 16 T cell receptor beta chains share one sample of origin, sequenced in a study of T-cell memory formation after mild COVID-19. TCRdb re-analysed the 5' RACE reads in MiXCR, keeping a single row per CDR3 protein. The profile shows 200,000 to 250,000 distinct CDR3 sequences, approximately 9% of them singletons. The sequencing input was PBMCs or a T cell subset sorted from them (not recorded which). These receptors were collected from a man in his late teens or twenties who had mild COVID-19 (a few samples of this study predate the infection). Cell type and time point are not known.

The chain couples TRBV7-2 to TRBJ2-5; D remains unclear. Trimming removed 5 bases from V and 5 bases from J, with 18 bases in between. CDR3 length equals 15 residues. Germline values: CDR1 SGHTA, CDR2 FQGNSA. The CDR3 sequence is CASSQDGPGGETQYF. CDR3 coding DNA: TGTGCCAGCAGCCAAGACGGACCCGGTGGGGAGACCCAGTACTTC.

In its sample, this clonotype was seen many times. This chain joins TRBV2 and TRBJ2-4, with 12 bases fitting TRBD2. V lost 10 bases and J lost 6; bases outside the gene matches: 7. This CDR3 region has 14 residues. Germline V gene lookup returns CDR1 SNHLY and CDR2 FYNNEI. The CDR3 bases are TGTGCCACCACAGGACTAGCGGGGCGAAACATTCAGTACTTC. Its protein is CATTGLAGRNIQYF. Full variable domain (missing parts from reference TRBV2 and TRBJ2-4): EPEVTQTPSHQVTQMGQEVILRCVPISNHLYFYWYRQILGQKVEFLVSFYNNEISEKSEIFDDQFSVERPDGSNFTLKIRSTKLEDSAMYFCATTGLAGRNIQYFGAGTRLSVL.

This clonotype was found a few times. The chain has TRBV20-1 and TRBJ2-1, with D possibly TRBD2 on 6 matching bases. This CDR3 contains 15 residues. Trimming took 3 bases from V and 3 from J, leaving 15 bases between them. CDR1 DFQATT and CDR2 SNEGSKA come from the germline V gene (reference sequence). This CDR3 reads CSARLRGFLYNEQFF. The CDR3 DNA follows: TGCAGTGCTAGGCTCCGGGGGTTCCTCTACAATGAGCAGTTCTTC.

This clonotype was seen repeatedly, ten times or more. J is TRBJ2-7 and V is TRBV11-1; weak D call: TRBD2 (5 bases). Trimming left V 5 bases short and J 2 bases short, with 10 bases between. Germline assignment: CDR1 SGHAT and CDR2 FQDESV (reference sequence). The CDR3 is 13 residues long. Here the CDR3 reads CASSRSGTYEQYF. CDR3 DNA sequence: TGTGCCAGCAGCAGGTCCGGGACCTACGAGCAGTACTTC.

This clonotype was observed a handful of times. This rearrangement joins TRBV29-1 to TRBJ2-3; possibly TRBD2 for D (6 bases). Between the trimmed V and J ends, which lost 3 bases and 3 bases, there was a span of 10 bases. The CDR3 is 13 amino acids. The V gene's germline CDR1 is SQVTM and CDR2 ANQGSEA. CDR3 loop: CSVEPAGTDTQYF. In nucleotides, the CDR3 is TGCAGCGTTGAGCCAGCGGGTACAGATACGCAGTATTTT.

This clonotype was detected only a few times. This sequence joins TRBV6-2 or TRBV6-3 and TRBJ1-2; possible D gene TRBD1, 6 bases. CDR1 is MNHEY and CDR2 is SVGEGT in the germline V gene. The CDR3 covers 16 residues. V lost 4 bases, J lost 0 bases, and 15 bases lay in between. This chain's CDR3 is CASSSLDRSANYGYTF. The CDR3 region has the DNA TGTGCCAGCAGTTCCCTCGACAGGTCCGCTAACTATGGCTACACCTTC.

This rearrangement joins TRBV24-1 to TRBJ2-5; a possible D gene is TRBD1 (6 bases). Germline values: CDR1 KGHDR, CDR2 SFDVKD. Trimming cost V 9 bases and J 4 bases, with 14 bases left between them. CDR3 length: 13 residues. CDR3: CATRGVGGETQYF. The CDR3 region has the DNA TGTGCCACCCGTGGGGTAGGGGGAGAGACCCAGTACTTC.

This clonotype was recorded a few times. The chain has TRBV6-5 and TRBJ2-4, with D unresolved. Trimming cost V 5 bases and J 1 base, with 9 bases left between them. The CDR3 is made up of 14 amino acids. Germline V gives CDR1 MNHEY, CDR2 SVGAGI. The CDR3 is CASSQTRAKNIQYF. In DNA, the CDR3 is TGTGCCAGCAGTCAAACACGGGCCAAAAACATTCAGTACTTC.

This clonotype has a handful of counts. The chain recombines TRBV4-3 with TRBJ1-2, with D unclear. Germline CDR1 is LGHNA and CDR2 is YSLEER. Trimming shortened V by 3 bases and J by 0 bases, and 14 bases separated the two germline ends. The CDR3 has 16 residues. The CDR3 bases are TGCGCCAGCAGCCAGCATTCAGGAGTTCCTAACTATGGCTACACCTTC. This translates into CASSQHSGVPNYGYTF.

This chain joins TRBV11-1 and TRBJ1-2; D is uncertain. Germline V lookup: CDR1 SGHAT, CDR2 FQDESV (reference sequence). This CDR3 is built from 13 residues. V was cut by 5 bases and J by 8 bases, with 15 bases left in between. The CDR3: CASSLQPESGYTF. In DNA, the CDR3 is TGTGCCAGCAGCCTGCAACCTGAAAGCGGCTACACCTTC.

This clonotype was detected only a few times. The chain has TRBV7-2 and TRBJ2-5; 7 bases line up with TRBD1. Germline loops: CDR1 SGHTA, CDR2 FQGNSA. This CDR3 region has 14 residues. V lost 0 bases, J lost 6 bases, and 4 bases stayed unmatched. DNA for the CDR3: TGTGCCAGCAGCTTAGCGACAGGGCAACAGACCCAGTACTTC. It is translated as CASSLATGQQTQYF.

The CDR3 region is CASSQAGFGYTF. The CDR3, as DNA: TGTGCCAGCAGCCAAGCCGGGTTTGGCTACACCTTC. The J gene is TRBJ1-2, the V gene TRBV3-1, with no clear D. This CDR3 contains 12 residues. The V gene lost 1 base and the J gene lost 7 bases, with 7 bases spanning the gap. Germline values: CDR1 LGHDT, CDR2 YNNKEL (reference sequence).

The J gene is TRBJ1-5, the V gene TRBV27, with D perhaps matching TRBD1 (6 bases). Germline V gives CDR1 MNHEY, CDR2 SMNVEV (reference sequence). Between the trimmed V and J ends, which lost 5 bases and 9 bases, there was a span of 14 bases. This CDR3 comprises 13 residues. CDR3 sequence: CASSVDRGGPQHF. The DNA for the CDR3 is TGTGCCAGCAGTGTGGACCGAGGGGGGCCCCAGCATTTT.

The chain has TRBV10-3 and TRBJ1-2; D is ambiguous. Germline lookup yields CDR1 ENHRY and CDR2 SYGVKD. The CDR3 is 12 residues long. V lost 7 bases, J lost 2 bases, and 8 bases lay in between. The CDR3 DNA follows: TGTGCCATCAACGGTGGGAACTATGGCTACACCTTC. Residues: CAINGGNYGYTF.

The chain has TRBV12-3 or TRBV12-4 and TRBJ2-7; D could derive from TRBD1 or TRBD2 (5 bases each). The CDR3 loop spans 11 amino acids. V lost 7 bases to trimming and J lost 6 bases, with 10 bases between them. CDR3 residues: CASTAGAEQYF. CDR3 sequence (DNA): TGTGCCAGCACCGCCGGGGCCGAGCAGTACTTC.

This clonotype was seen a handful of times. The V gene is TRBV18, the J gene TRBJ2-1; no definite D call. CDR3 length: 13 amino acids. Trimming shortened V by 3 bases and J by 9 bases, and 12 bases separated the two germline ends. In germline, CDR1 is KGHSH, CDR2 LQKENI. In nucleotides, the CDR3 is TGTGCCAGCTCACCTGGCTTGACGGGTGAGCAGTTCTTC. It is translated as CASSPGLTGEQFF.